This T cell receptor beta chain was obtained from a study of shared T cell receptors in the human thymus. Trimming removed 6 bases from V and 0 bases from J; junction bases left unmatched: 5. The CDR3 spans 15 residues. Germline values: CDR1 LNHDA, CDR2 SQIVND (reference sequence). TCRdb's copy holds only in-frame clones and misses some; the assay was immunoSEQ multiplex PCR. This table holds hundreds of thousands of clones, 70% to 90% found once. The sample was also reused in another study, on human thymus T cells. That paper notes: The thymus tissue came from resections taken during corrective heart surgery. V and J gene usage appeared biased in thymic and blood repertoires. Related work showed strongly overlapping thymic repertoires across unrelated individuals.

This rearrangement joins TRBV19 to TRBJ2-3, with 8 bases lining up with TRBD2. The TCR sequence derives from a boy in the first two years of life with a congenital heart defect. The sequencing sample was made of thymocytes. The CDR3 bases are TGTGCCAGTAGCTCCCCTAGCGGGAGCACAGATACGCAGTATTTT. Residues: CASSSPSGSTDTQYF.